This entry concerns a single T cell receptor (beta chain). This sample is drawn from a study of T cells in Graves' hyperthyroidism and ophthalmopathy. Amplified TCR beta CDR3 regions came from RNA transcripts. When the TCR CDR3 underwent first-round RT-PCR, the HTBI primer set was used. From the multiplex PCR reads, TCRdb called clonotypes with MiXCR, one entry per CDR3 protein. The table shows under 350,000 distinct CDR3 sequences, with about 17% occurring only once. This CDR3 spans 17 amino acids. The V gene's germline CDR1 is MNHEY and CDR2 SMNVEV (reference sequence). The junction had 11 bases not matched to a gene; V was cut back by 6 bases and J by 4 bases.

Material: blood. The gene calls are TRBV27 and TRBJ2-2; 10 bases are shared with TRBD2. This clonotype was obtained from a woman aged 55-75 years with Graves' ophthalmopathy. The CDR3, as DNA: TGTGCCAGCAGGGGTAGCGGGAGGTCCGGGGGCACCGGGGAGCTGTTTTTT. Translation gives CASRGSGRSGGTGELFF.